This T cell receptor (beta chain) was sequenced in a study of blood T cell repertoires in COVID-19 (dated by TCRdb to 2018 to 2020). For the study in its entirety: Samples covering the acute and convalescent phases of COVID-19 were provided by collaborators in the United States, Italy and Spain. The material from the prospective study consisted of cDNA or gDNA derived from T cells, B-cell-depleted T cells, or PBMCs. Deeply sampled blood TCRbeta repertoires from subjects exposed to, actively infected with, or recovered from COVID-19 were included in the dataset. The repertoires were made available in a free public database intended to serve as a resource for research on the immune response to SARS-CoV-2. Samples were obtained from the ongoing ImmuneRACE study (first 160 participants) and from approximately 1,200 subjects provided by 6 global collaborators. A de-identified subject ID, COVID-19 status, age in years and sex were almost always included in the sample metadata. Where available, HLA class I and class II types were obtained from metadata supplied by the sample provider rather than from assay-based typing. Study-level results and caveats: The amount of clinical and demographic metadata varied by source and participant and was provided uncurated.

One collaborating source in Seattle enrolled patients during active infection and followed them longitudinally through the course of disease. Each collaborating institution followed its own protocols to collect whole blood in K2EDTA tubes. For TCRbeta analysis, collaborator samples were shipped as frozen whole blood, as isolated PBMCs, or as DNA extracted from either sample type. The CDR3 runs 13 amino acids, cysteine and phenylalanine included. Only CDR3 DNA is held: 39 bases, read in frame from base 1. The germline V gene (reference sequence) provides CDR1 MNHEY and CDR2 SMNVEV. The trim is 5 bases for V and 0 bases for J, with a gap of 8 bases between the germline ends. Worth noting for this clone: Its binding antigen is unknown. Base qualities are not recorded, but no much larger clone differs from it by a single base.

TCRbeta CDR3 regions were amplified from genomic DNA using the immunoSEQ Assay, a bias-controlled multiplex PCR. The study's processing was this. The number of nucleated cells in each sample was estimated by amplification of reference gene primers within the assay. To quantify the absolute abundance of each unique TCRbeta CDR3 rearrangement, sequence reads were collapsed and filtered. For each sample, productive Simpson clonality was calculated as the square root of Simpson's diversity index over productive rearrangements. TCRdb holds this immuneACCESS table with in-frame rearrangements only. Some clones are missing; in checked studies, unresolved V genes explain under half, and the rest has no known cause. V and J calls and clone size are given by that table; D and trimming were obtained from the DNA. Present in this sample are some 390,000 clones, around 89% of which were seen just once. About 1.4% of the sample lies in the top ten.

Sequenced input: peripheral blood. The chain joins TRBV27 to TRBJ2-7; the D gene cannot be resolved reliably. The sequence derives from a woman aged 40 to 50 with COVID-19, enrolled during active disease. The CDR3 here reads CASSAVSSYEQYF. The DNA reads TGTGCCAGCAGTGCGGTGAGCTCCTACGAGCAGTACTTC.